This T cell receptor (beta chain) was sequenced for a study of blood T cell repertoires in COVID-19. V shed 5 bases and J shed 2 bases, with 9 bases lying between them. This CDR3 contains 14 residues. CDR1 is LNHDA and CDR2 is SQIVND in the germline V gene (reference sequence). Libraries were prepared by immunoSEQ multiplex PCR; TCRdb keeps only in-frame clonotypes and omits some of them. The profile shows about 200,000 clones, 80% of them singletons. Clinical histories supplied by participants themselves formed the basis of cohort assignment. Sample: PBMCs or T cells enriched from blood (not recorded which). This clonotype originated in a woman in her thirties or forties with acute COVID-19. The J gene is TRBJ1-4, the V gene TRBV19; D not resolved. This CDR3 is CASSFQVTNEKLFF. The CDR3, as DNA: TGTGCCAGTAGTTTCCAGGTGACTAATGAAAAACTGTTTTTT.